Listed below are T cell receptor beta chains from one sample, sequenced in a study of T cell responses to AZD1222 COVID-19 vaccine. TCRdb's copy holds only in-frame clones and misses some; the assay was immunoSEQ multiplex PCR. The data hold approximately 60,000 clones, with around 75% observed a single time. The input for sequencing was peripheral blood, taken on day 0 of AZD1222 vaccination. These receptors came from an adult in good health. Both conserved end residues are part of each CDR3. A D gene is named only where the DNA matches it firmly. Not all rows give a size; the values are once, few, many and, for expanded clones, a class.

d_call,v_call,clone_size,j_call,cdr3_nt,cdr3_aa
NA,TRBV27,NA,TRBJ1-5,TGTGCCAGCAGAGTAGCAGGTCAGCCCCAGCATTTT,CASRVAGQPQHF
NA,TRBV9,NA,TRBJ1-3,TGTGCCAGCAGCGCAGGGAGCGGAAACACCATATATTTT,CASSAGSGNTIYF
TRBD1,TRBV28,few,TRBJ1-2,TGTGCCACACGGGGGGTAAACGGGACAGGGTTTTACTATGGCTACACCTTC,CATRGVNGTGFYYGYTF
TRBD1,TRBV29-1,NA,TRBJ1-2,TGCAGCGCCAGGACAGGGACTGACTATGGCTACACCTTC,CSARTGTDYGYTF
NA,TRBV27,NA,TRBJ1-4,TGTGCCAGCAGTTTATCCAGGGTTAATGAAAAACTGTTTTTT,CASSLSRVNEKLFF
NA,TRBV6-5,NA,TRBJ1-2,TGTGCCAGCAGCCCGGCGGGGGGTGGTATAAGCTACACCTTC,CASSPAGGGISYTF
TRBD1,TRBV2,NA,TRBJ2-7,TGTGCCAGCAGTGAAAATCGACAGGGACCATACGAGCAGTACTTC,CASSENRQGPYEQYF
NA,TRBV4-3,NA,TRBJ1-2,TGCGCCAGCAGTCCGGACGGGACCGAGTATGGCTACACCTTC,CASSPDGTEYGYTF
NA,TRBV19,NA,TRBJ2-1,TGTGCCAGTATCGGTGCGACTAGTGAGCAGTTCTTC,CASIGATSEQFF
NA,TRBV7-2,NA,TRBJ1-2,TGTGCCAGCAGCTTAGTCCTGGGGAACTATGGCTACACCTTC,CASSLVLGNYGYTF
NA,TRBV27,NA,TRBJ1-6,TGTGCCAGCCCGGGGGGGCCCTATAATTCACCCCTCCACTTT,CASPGGPYNSPLHF
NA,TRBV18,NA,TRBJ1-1,TGTGCCAGCTCACCAGCGAAAACAGGTGAAGCTTTCTTT,CASSPAKTGEAFF
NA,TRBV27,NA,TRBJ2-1,TGTGCCAGCAGTTTGGGGGACAGCGGGTACAATGAGCAGTTCTTC,CASSLGDSGYNEQFF
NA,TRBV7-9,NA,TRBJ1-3,TGTGCCAGCAGCTTCGGACCAAGGGGGGCAACTGGAAACACCATATATTTT,CASSFGPRGATGNTIYF
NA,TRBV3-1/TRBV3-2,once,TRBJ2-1,TGTGCCAGCAGCTATCTCGAGGGGCAGCAGTTCTTC,CASSYLEGQQFF
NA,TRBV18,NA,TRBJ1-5,TGTGCCAGCTCACCACCGGGACATAATCAGCCCCAGCATTTT,CASSPPGHNQPQHF
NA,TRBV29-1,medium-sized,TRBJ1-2,TGCAGCGTTGATCCCCGAAGTGGCTACACCTTC,CSVDPRSGYTF
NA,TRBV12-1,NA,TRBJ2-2,TGTGCCAGCAGCTTTGAAGTACAGGGAGGAACCGGGGAGCTGTTTTTT,CASSFEVQGGTGELFF
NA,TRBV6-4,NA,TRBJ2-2,TGTGCCAGCAGTGACCCTAATACCGGGGAGCTGTTTTTT,CASSDPNTGELFF
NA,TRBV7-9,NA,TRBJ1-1,TGTGCCAGCAGGCAGGGCCAGTCTGAAGCTTTCTTT,CASRQGQSEAFF
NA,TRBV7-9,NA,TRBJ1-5,TGTGCCAGCAGCTTAACGGCGGCGGGCAATCAGCCCCAGCATTTT,CASSLTAAGNQPQHF
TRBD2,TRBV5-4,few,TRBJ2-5,TGTGCCAGCAGCTTGTTTCCCAGCGGGGCCGCCGGGGAGACCCAGTACTTC,CASSLFPSGAAGETQYF
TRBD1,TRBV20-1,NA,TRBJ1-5,TGCAGTGCTAGTAGCGGGACAGGGTTATATGGCAATCAGCCCCAGCATTTT,CSASSGTGLYGNQPQHF
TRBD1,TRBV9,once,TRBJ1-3,TGTGCCAGCAGCGTATCAGGGGGCATTGAGAAAACTGGAAACACCATATATTTT,CASSVSGGIEKTGNTIYF
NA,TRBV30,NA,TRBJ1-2,TGTGCCTGGAGTGTACCGAATAACTATGGCTACACCTTC,CAWSVPNNYGYTF
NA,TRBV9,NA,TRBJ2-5,TGTGCCAGCAGCGTAGCAGGACGTCCGCAAGAGACCCAGTACTTC,CASSVAGRPQETQYF
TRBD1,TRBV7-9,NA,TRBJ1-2,TGTGCCAGCAGCGACGGACAGGGTGGGCCTAACTATGGCTACACCTTC,CASSDGQGGPNYGYTF
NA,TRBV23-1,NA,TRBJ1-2,TGCGCCAGCAGTCAATCGAGGGTTGAGGAGGGCTATGGCTACACCTTC,CASSQSRVEEGYGYTF
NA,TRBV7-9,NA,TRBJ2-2,TGTGCCAGCAGCTTAGTTGAAGGGCTCACCGGGGAGCTGTTTTTT,CASSLVEGLTGELFF
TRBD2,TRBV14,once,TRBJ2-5,TGTGCCAGCAGCCAAGACCCGGGGACTAGCGGGGGGGCTTACCAAGAGACCCAGTACTTC,CASSQDPGTSGGAYQETQYF
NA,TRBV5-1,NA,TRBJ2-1,TGCGCCAGCAGCCTGTGGGGGTACAATGAGCAGTTCTTC,CASSLWGYNEQFF
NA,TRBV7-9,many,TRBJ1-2,TGTGCCAGCAGCTTAGAAGGGAGTTTGCAAGGCTACACCTTC,CASSLEGSLQGYTF
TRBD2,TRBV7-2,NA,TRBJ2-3,TGTGCCAGCAAGGGATCGAGCGGGGGGACCACAGATACGCAGTATTTT,CASKGSSGGTTDTQYF
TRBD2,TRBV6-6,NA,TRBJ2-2,TGTGCCACCCCAGCGGGGGGCACCGGGGAGCTGTTTTTT,CATPAGGTGELFF
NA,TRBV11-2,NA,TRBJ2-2,TGTGCCAGCAGAACGGACCCGCCGAACACCGGGGAGCTGTTTTTT,CASRTDPPNTGELFF
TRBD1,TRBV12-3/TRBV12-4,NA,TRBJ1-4,TGTGCCAGCAGAGCCGGGACAGAGCAACTGTTTTTT,CASRAGTEQLFF
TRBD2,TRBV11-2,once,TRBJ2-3,TGTGCCAGCAGCCTTGGGATAGCGGGGGACGATACGCAGTATTTT,CASSLGIAGDDTQYF
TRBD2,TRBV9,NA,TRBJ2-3,TGTGCCAGCAGCCTTAGCGGGGTAAACACAGATACGCAGTATTTT,CASSLSGVNTDTQYF
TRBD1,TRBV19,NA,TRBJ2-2,TGTGCCAGTAACTTTCAGGGGGCTGGCACCGGGGAGCTGTTTTTT,CASNFQGAGTGELFF
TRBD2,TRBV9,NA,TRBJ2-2,TGTGCCAGCAGCGTAGGACTAGCGGAGAACACCGGGGAGCTGTTTTTT,CASSVGLAENTGELFF
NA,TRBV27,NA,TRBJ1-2,TGTGCCAGCAGTTTACACCAAGCCGGGGGAGATGGCTACACCTTC,CASSLHQAGGDGYTF
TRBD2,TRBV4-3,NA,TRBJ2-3,TGCGCCAGCAGCCAAGATGATAGCGGGGAGGGAGATACGCAGTATTTT,CASSQDDSGEGDTQYF
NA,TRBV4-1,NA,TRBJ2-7,TGCGCCAGCAGCCAAGATCGGCCAGGGGTCTACGAGCAGTACTTC,CASSQDRPGVYEQYF
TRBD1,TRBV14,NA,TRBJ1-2,TGTGCCAGCAGCCAACGACAGGGGCGAGGCTATGGCTACACCTTC,CASSQRQGRGYGYTF
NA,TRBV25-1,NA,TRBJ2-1,TGTGCCAGCAGAAGGGGGGCCCAATACAATGAGCAGTTCTTC,CASRRGAQYNEQFF
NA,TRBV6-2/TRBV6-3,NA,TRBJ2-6,TGTGCCAGCAGCTTTCTAGGCGGAGACTCTGGGGCCAACGTCCTGACTTTC,CASSFLGGDSGANVLTF
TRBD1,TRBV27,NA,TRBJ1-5,TGTGCCAGCAGTTTCATGACAGGGGGCGGGCAGCCCCAGCATTTT,CASSFMTGGGQPQHF
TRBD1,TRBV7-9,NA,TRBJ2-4,TGTGCCAGCAGCAAAACCGGGACAGTAAACATTCAGTACTTC,CASSKTGTVNIQYF
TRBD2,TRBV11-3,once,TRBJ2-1,TGTGCCAGCAGCCCGGGGACTAGCGGGGTGAGCTCCTACAATGAGCAGTTCTTC,CASSPGTSGVSSYNEQFF
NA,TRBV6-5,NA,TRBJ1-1,TGTGCCAGCAGCAAAGGACGGCAGGTGTACTCTGAAGCTTTCTTT,CASSKGRQVYSEAFF